A selection of T cell receptor beta chains follows, all from one sample in a study of blood T cell repertoires in COVID-19. Here immunoSEQ multiplex PCR was the method, and the copy in TCRdb shows in-frame clones only, minus some. The sample lists about 110,000 clones, around 81% occurring once. The specimen was peripheral blood. The receptors derive from a human donor in a cohort sampled during active or convalescent COVID-19. CDR3s include the opening cysteine and the closing phenylalanine or tryptophan. Fields, in order: D gene, V gene, clone size, J gene, CDR3 protein, CDR3 DNA. D genes are given only for firm matches. Not every row has a clone size; where given, it reads once, few, many or a size class.

-,TRBV9,-,TRBJ1-2,CASSGLYGYTF,TGTGCCAGCAGCGGACTCTATGGCTACACCTTC
-,TRBV10-3,-,TRBJ1-1,CAGKGVLNTEAFF,TGTGCCGGCAAGGGGGTTTTGAACACTGAAGCTTTCTTT
-,TRBV9,-,TRBJ1-1,CASSVEPGSYTEAFF,TGTGCCAGCAGCGTAGAGCCAGGGTCGTACACTGAAGCTTTCTTT
-,TRBV5-1,-,TRBJ2-1,CASSLDASRLGEQFF,TGCGCCAGCAGCTTGGATGCGTCCCGCCTAGGTGAGCAGTTCTTC
TRBD1,TRBV19,few,TRBJ2-3,CASSTGQGSTTQYF,TGTGCCAGTAGTACTGGACAGGGCTCTACCACGCAGTATTTT
-,TRBV18,-,TRBJ2-7,CASSPGTSSYEQYF,TGTGCCAGCTCACCCGGGACAAGCTCCTACGAGCAGTACTTC
TRBD1,TRBV7-6,-,TRBJ1-3,CASSSRQGDGNTIYF,TGTGCCAGCAGCTCACGACAGGGGGACGGAAACACCATATATTTT
-,TRBV11-2,few,TRBJ2-7,CASSLRPLSSANSYEQYF,TGTGCCAGCAGCTTAAGGCCATTATCTAGCGCGAACTCCTACGAGCAGTACTTC
-,TRBV4-2,many,TRBJ2-7,CASSQDKGDEQYF,TGTGCCAGCAGCCAAGATAAGGGGGACGAGCAGTACTTC
TRBD1,TRBV5-4,-,TRBJ1-2,CASSRQGVPYGYTF,TGTGCCAGCAGCCGACAGGGGGTGCCCTATGGCTACACCTTC
-,TRBV7-2,-,TRBJ2-3,CASSLEGSGIAANTQYF,TGTGCCAGCAGCTTAGAGGGGAGTGGGATAGCGGCCAATACGCAGTATTTT
-,TRBV11-2,few,TRBJ1-2,CASSPGGAGYGYTF,TGTGCCAGCAGCCCGGGAGGGGCGGGGTATGGCTACACCTTC
TRBD1,TRBV18,-,TRBJ2-3,CASSPGQGGDTQYF,TGTGCCAGCTCACCAGGACAGGGAGGAGATACGCAGTATTTT
-,TRBV11-1,-,TRBJ2-5,CASSLGGPATQYF,TGTGCCAGCAGCTTAGGGGGGCCCGCGACCCAGTACTTC
-,TRBV6-6,-,TRBJ2-3,CASSLYTDTQYF,TGTGCCAGCAGCCTGTACACAGATACGCAGTATTTT
-,TRBV6-5,-,TRBJ1-2,CASSYFGREADGYTF,TGTGCCAGCAGTTACTTCGGCAGGGAAGCTGATGGCTACACCTTC
TRBD2,TRBV2,-,TRBJ2-7,CASRLAGDEQYF,TGTGCCAGCAGACTAGCGGGGGACGAGCAGTACTTC
TRBD2,TRBV2,few,TRBJ2-5,CASSDPSGAEETQYF,TGTGCCAGCAGTGACCCTAGCGGAGCTGAAGAGACCCAGTACTTC
TRBD1,TRBV11-3,-,TRBJ1-2,CASSSRTGPGYGYTF,TGTGCCAGCAGCTCCCGGACAGGGCCGGGCTATGGCTACACCTTC
TRBD1,TRBV6-5,-,TRBJ2-7,CATGTGYYEQYF,TGTGCCACCGGGACAGGGTACTACGAGCAGTACTTC
TRBD1,TRBV7-6,-,TRBJ1-3,CASSPRTGASSGNTIYF,TGTGCCAGCAGCCCCCGGACAGGGGCTAGCTCTGGAAACACCATATATTTT
TRBD2,TRBV28,-,TRBJ2-6,CASSFEVGGLGANVLTF,TGTGCCAGCAGTTTTGAGGTGGGAGGGCTTGGGGCCAACGTCCTGACTTTC
-,TRBV19,-,TRBJ1-1,CASSMDHWGENTEAFF,TGTGCCAGTAGTATGGATCACTGGGGCGAAAACACTGAAGCTTTCTTT
TRBD1,TRBV11-2,-,TRBJ2-2,CASSLVTGVPTGELFF,TGTGCCAGCAGCTTAGTCACAGGGGTACCCACCGGGGAGCTGTTTTTT
-,TRBV6-6,-,TRBJ1-1,CASVTRAQTYTEAFF,TGTGCCAGCGTGACCCGTGCACAGACCTACACTGAAGCTTTCTTT
-,TRBV14,-,TRBJ1-2,CASSQGPGMRGYTF,TGTGCCAGCAGCCAAGGTCCCGGGATGAGAGGCTACACCTTC
-,TRBV6-5,-,TRBJ2-7,CASRGAHEQYF,TGTGCCAGCAGAGGGGCCCACGAGCAGTACTTC
TRBD1,TRBV28,-,TRBJ2-5,CASSFWTGAGQETQYF,TGTGCCAGCAGTTTTTGGACAGGGGCCGGCCAAGAGACCCAGTACTTC
-,TRBV7-9,once,TRBJ2-7,CASSLGATYEQYF,TGTGCCAGCAGCTTAGGGGCTACCTACGAGCAGTACTTC
-,TRBV6-6,-,TRBJ2-5,CASRELALVSQETQYF,TGTGCCAGCAGGGAACTAGCTTTGGTCTCCCAAGAGACCCAGTACTTC
TRBD2,TRBV19,-,TRBJ2-3,CASSIRLAGGHANYLDTQYF,TGTGCCAGTAGTATACGACTAGCGGGGGGACACGCTAACTATTTAGATACGCAGTATTTT
-,TRBV29-1,-,TRBJ2-7,CSVDLGGEQYF,TGCAGCGTTGACTTGGGGGGCGAGCAGTACTTC
-,TRBV5-4,-,TRBJ2-4,CASSPRAGLNIQYF,TGTGCCAGCAGCCCTCGGGCAGGGTTAAACATTCAGTACTTC
TRBD2,TRBV6-2/TRBV6-3,-,TRBJ2-1,CASSFLVRGRNEQFF,TGTGCCAGCAGTTTCCTCGTGCGCGGGAGGAATGAGCAGTTCTTC
-,TRBV5-4,-,TRBJ1-2,CASSLAQGTFGYTF,TGTGCCAGCAGCTTGGCCCAGGGCACCTTTGGCTACACCTTC
TRBD1,TRBV2,-,TRBJ2-7,CAGNRDSIYEQYF,TGTGCCGGGAATAGGGACAGCATTTACGAGCAGTACTTC